The rows below give T cell receptor beta chains drawn from one sample of a study of blood T cell repertoires in COVID-19. Repertoires were generated with immunoSEQ multiplex PCR, while TCRdb's copy carries only in-frame clones and drops some. Altogether over 200,000 clones are present, approximately 90% being singletons, with the ten largest covering roughly a sixth. What was sequenced was PBMCs or T cells enriched from blood (not recorded which). All receptors come from a man aged 18-30 years who had recovered from COVID-19. Both conserved end residues are part of each CDR3. The order of the fields is V gene, D gene, J gene, clone size, CDR3 protein, CDR3 DNA. D genes are given only for firm matches. Some rows have no size entry. The others give once, few or many, or a class for an expanded clone.

TRBV11-2	.	TRBJ1-1	.	CASSSRFTEAFF	TGTGCCAGCAGCTCTAGGTTCACTGAAGCTTTCTTT
TRBV5-4	.	TRBJ1-5	.	CASSLGGGLFPQHF	TGTGCCAGCAGCTTGGGCGGGGGACTTTTTCCCCAGCATTTT
TRBV5-1	TRBD1	TRBJ1-1	.	CASSLQGDHTEAFF	TGCGCCAGCAGCTTACAGGGGGACCACACTGAAGCTTTCTTT
TRBV28	.	TRBJ1-2	.	CASDSLRYGYTF	TGTGCCAGCGACTCTCTGAGGTATGGCTACACCTTC
TRBV6-1	.	TRBJ1-5	.	CASSEAGRVQPQHF	TGTGCCAGCAGTGAAGCAGGGAGGGTTCAGCCCCAGCATTTT
TRBV19	.	TRBJ1-1	.	CASTGQGPNWGTEAFF	TGTGCCAGTACAGGGCAGGGGCCCAACTGGGGCACTGAAGCTTTCTTT
TRBV10-3	TRBD1	TRBJ1-2	.	CAIMTGGAGYGYTF	TGTGCCATCATGACAGGGGGTGCAGGGTATGGCTACACCTTC
TRBV4-1	.	TRBJ1-6	.	CASSQAIGRLSDSPLHF	TGCGCCAGCAGCCAAGCCATCGGGAGGTTGAGCGATTCACCCCTCCACTTT
TRBV6-1	TRBD1	TRBJ1-6	few	CASSGQQGSVVSPLHF	TGTGCCAGCAGTGGTCAACAGGGGTCTGTTGTTTCACCCCTCCACTTT
TRBV12-3/TRBV12-4	.	TRBJ2-7	.	CASSFRAAYEQYF	TGTGCCAGCAGTTTCAGGGCCGCCTACGAGCAGTACTTC
TRBV11-3	.	TRBJ1-3	.	CASSPRRRSDGNTIYF	TGTGCCAGCAGCCCTAGGCGACGCTCGGATGGAAACACCATATATTTT
TRBV28	.	TRBJ1-3	.	CASSSPVISGNTIYF	TGTGCCAGCAGTTCCCCAGTGATCTCTGGAAACACCATATATTTT
TRBV5-4	.	TRBJ1-2	.	CASSLATAANYGYTF	TGTGCCAGCAGCTTGGCAACAGCGGCTAACTATGGCTACACCTTC
TRBV11-3	.	TRBJ1-1	once	CASSLGGRDTEAFF	TGTGCCAGCAGTCTCGGGGGAAGGGACACTGAAGCTTTCTTT
TRBV18	TRBD1	TRBJ1-1	.	CASSPATGVPNTEAFF	TGTGCCAGCTCACCGGCGACAGGGGTACCGAACACTGAAGCTTTCTTT
TRBV28	TRBD1	TRBJ2-5	.	CASSLGQQETQYF	TGTGCCAGCAGTTTGGGACAGCAAGAGACCCAGTACTTC
TRBV30	.	TRBJ1-2	.	CAWSPSQRANYGYTF	TGTGCCTGGAGCCCATCACAGAGAGCTAACTATGGCTACACCTTC
TRBV27	.	TRBJ1-2	.	CASSLTGSNYGYTF	TGTGCCAGCAGCTTAACCGGGAGTAACTATGGCTACACCTTC